This T cell receptor beta chain comes out of a study of T cell responses to AZD1222 COVID-19 vaccine (dated by TCRdb to about 2021). At the level of the whole study: AZD1222 recipients with second doses at about 4 weeks or about 12 weeks were pooled, because spike-specific TCR depth and breadth did not differ between schedules. Trial participants were enrolled by age into 18-55, 56-69 and 70-plus year subgroups, with approximately 150, 28 and 58 TCR-sequenced participants respectively. A total of over 230 trial participants underwent TCR sequencing, of whom nearly 210 had received two doses of AZD1222 and some 25 had received two doses of the MenACWY control vaccine. On the study overall, not on this receptor specifically: The 56-69-year group was small, and its depth increase did not reach significance, likely because of low power. A significant rise in spike-specific TCR breadth and depth was observed after two AZD1222 doses relative to day 0 and relative to MenACWY recipients. The whole spike protein was spanned by vaccine-associated CD4 TCRs, and dominant responses were seen in regions 160-218 and 743-854. Only six AZD1222 recipients were SARS-CoV-2 seropositive at baseline, limiting conclusions about previously exposed vaccinees. Most participants were white British and females outnumbered males, and the authors suggested that clonal diversity may have been underestimated. Nearly half of unique spike-specific TCRs reportedly recognized epitopes outside regions mutated in the B.1.351 and B.1.1.7 variants. Because no day 14 peak-response samples were available, repertoires were characterized only after the peak T cell response.

A remark on this clone: The clone's antigen remains unknown. No base quality values were provided; no much bigger clone lies one nucleotide off.

Per the publication, the time point label means: baseline before first vaccination. Vaccinee samples were obtained from the UK trials COV001 and COV002, which included a single-blind randomized controlled phase 2/3 trial of AZD1222 (ChAdOx1 nCoV-19) in healthy adults. For TCRbeta chain sequencing, PBMC samples from trial participants were taken at day 0 and at day 28 after the second dose. V sheds 4 bases and J sheds 0 bases, leaving 8 bases between their ends. The CDR3 goes from the cysteine to the phenylalanine over 14 residues. The only DNA kept is the CDR3, 42 bases in frame from the first base. The germline V gene (reference sequence) supplies CDR1 LNHDA and CDR2 SQIVND. The CDR3 regions of human TCRbeta chains were analyzed by immunosequencing. The original methods were these. TCRs in the repertoires were matched against a reference library of SARS-CoV-2-specific TCRs that had been generated with the MIRA antigen-specificity platform. Breadth was defined as the fraction of unique TCRs that were SARS-CoV-2-associated, and depth was defined as the fraction of total T cells that were SARS-CoV-2-associated. Using the MIRA data, every spike-specific TCR was mapped to the spike region that the TCR reacted to and assigned to either a CD4 or a CD8 class. Log10-transformed breadth and depth values were compared by one-way ANOVA with Sidak's multiple comparisons tests. TCRdb's version of the immuneACCESS table is confined to in-frame rearrangements and falls short of the full clone set. An unresolved V gene accounts for under half of the shortfall where checked; the remainder is of unknown origin. The DNA was the basis for D and trimming; V, J and clone size are from that table. In all, the sample holds about 130,000 clones, and 89% of those were seen once. Of the sample, roughly 6.3% falls within the top ten clones.

The chain joins TRBV19 to TRBJ2-3; the D gene identity is not certain. The sequence came from an adult in good health. The starting material was peripheral blood, obtained on day 0 of AZD1222 vaccination. DNA sequence: TGTGCCAGTAGTAGAGCAGACAGCACAGATACGCAGTATTTT. Translated, it reads CASSRADSTDTQYF.